The 8 T cell receptor beta chains presented below share a single source sample, sequenced in a study of T cells in Graves' hyperthyroidism and ophthalmopathy. Amplified TCR beta CDR3 regions came from RNA transcripts. An initial round of RT-PCR targeting the TCR CDR3 relied on the HTBI primer set. TCRdb recomputed calls from the multiplex PCR reads with MiXCR, one row per CDR3 protein. Among about 710,000 distinct CDR3 sequences listed, about a sixth were seen once. Sequences were obtained from blood. These receptors were obtained from a man between 18 and 29 years old with Graves' hyperthyroidism.

There are a few counts of this clonotype. The rearrangement uses TRBV20-1 and TRBJ2-7; no clear D. Germline V gives CDR1 DFQATT, CDR2 SNEGSKA (reference sequence). There are 12 residues in the CDR3. V dropped 0 bases and J dropped 4 bases, with 7 bases sitting between them. The CDR3 here is CSARDWTYEQYF. The CDR3 bases are TGCAGTGCTAGAGATTGGACGTACGAGCAGTACTTC.

In the case of this clonotype: A read error is possible here, since a much larger clone lies one base away. The J gene is TRBJ2-7, the V gene TRBV27; TRBD1 aligns across 10 bases. The CDR3 sequence is 14 residues long. V gave up 2 bases and J gave up 7 bases; unmatched junction bases: 5. Per germline, CDR1 MNHEY and CDR2 SMNVEV (reference sequence). CDR3 sequence reads: CASSLPWTGGEQYF. Written as DNA, the CDR3 is TGTGCCAGCAGTTTACCGTGGACAGGGGGAGAGCAGTACTTC.

J is TRBJ1-6 and V is TRBV5-8, with 7 bases lining up with TRBD1. The CDR3 has 20 residues. The ends lost 5 bases at V and 0 bases at J; junction bases unmatched: 17. The V gene's germline CDR1 is SGHTS and CDR2 YDEGEE. For the CDR3, the DNA is TGTGCCAGCAGTGAAGGCTCCCGGGACAGTCCCTCCTCCTATAATTCACCCCTCCACTTT. This sequence encodes CASSEGSRDSPSSYNSPLHF. The full variable domain, rest sourced from reference TRBV5-8 and TRBJ1-6, is EAGVTQSPTHLIKTRGQQATLRCSPISGHTSVYWYQQALGLGLQFLLWYDEGEERNRGNFPPRFSGRQFPNYSSELNVNALELEDSALYLCASSEGSRDSPSSYNSPLHFGNGTRLTVT.

This clonotype was detected a few times. The V gene is TRBV29-1, the J gene TRBJ2-1; no reliable D call. The CDR3 spans 14 residues. V dropped 6 bases and J dropped 3 bases, with 15 bases sitting between them. CDR1 and CDR2 from the germline V gene are SQVTM and ANQGSEA. CDR3 region: CSVEFPGFYNEQFF. Here the CDR3 DNA reads TGCAGCGTGGAATTCCCAGGATTCTACAATGAGCAGTTCTTC.

In this sample, this clonotype turned up many times. J is TRBJ2-5 and V is TRBV2; TRBD1 agrees at 7 bases. V lost 6 bases to trimming and J lost 6 bases; unmatched junction nucleotides: 10. Per germline, CDR1 SNHLY and CDR2 FYNNEI. The CDR3 has 14 residues. CDR3 bases: TGTGCCAGCAGAGCCGACAGGGAGATCAAGACCCAGTACTTC. Its translation is CASRADREIKTQYF.

This clonotype was recorded many times. The chain links TRBV7-6 to TRBJ2-2, with 14 bases fitting TRBD2. Germline CDR1 and CDR2: SGHVS and FNYEAQ. Trimming at V came to 5 bases and at J to 0 bases, leaving 5 bases not matched to a gene. The CDR3 runs 18 residues. CDR3 in DNA: TGTGCCAGCAGCCCTGGACTAGCGGGAGGCACGAACACCGGGGAGCTGTTTTTT. Translated, it gives CASSPGLAGGTNTGELFF.

V and J are TRBV5-1 and TRBJ2-5, with a possible D match to TRBD2 (5 bases). The CDR3 has 15 amino acids. Germline values: CDR1 SGHRS, CDR2 YFSETQ. V dropped 7 bases and J dropped 4 bases, with 20 bases sitting between them. The DNA for the CDR3 is TGCGCCAGCTCCGAGGCGATCGGGGTGTTAGAGACCCAGTACTTC. Residues: CASSEAIGVLETQYF.

V is TRBV15 and J is TRBJ2-5; the D is unclear. TRBJ2-1 matches the DNA end more closely, so the J call is doubtful. The germline V gene encodes CDR1 LNHNV and CDR2 YYDKDF (reference sequence). The CDR3 has 13 amino acids. DNA for the CDR3: TGTGCCACCAGCAGAGACAGACAAGAGACCCAGTTCTTC. As protein: CATSRDRQETQFF.